The clone carrying this T cell receptor beta chain was picked up one time. What it binds is not known. Germline V CDR1 and CDR2: SQVTM, ANQGSEA. The CDR3 sequence is 13 residues long. J gave up 6 bases and V 6 bases, and 10 bases lay outside the gene matches. The data stem from a study of shared clonotypes between healthy human individuals. The data were produced by immunoSEQ multiplex PCR, yet TCRdb's version contains in-frame clones alone and is incomplete. The data contain about 700,000 clones, roughly 94% of them singletons. Study-wide results and limits: Clonotype sharing among donors, it was expected, would be affected by sequencing depth.

Only CD45RO-negative cells positively selected for CCR7 counted as naive CD8 cells, so terminally differentiated effector memory CD45RA+ cells were excluded. This sequence was found in a man under 40 in good health. This chain uses TRBV29-1 with TRBJ2-7; TRBD1 aligns across 8 bases. What was sequenced was naive CD8+ T cells sorted from blood. CDR3 sequence reads: CSVAGTGPTEQYF. In DNA form, the CDR3 reads TGCAGCGTCGCCGGGACAGGACCTACCGAGCAGTACTTC.